The 9 T cell receptor beta chains below all came from one sample that was sequenced in a study of regulatory T cells in long-lasting Graves disease. Described time point: persistent/refractory GD, antithyroid drugs over 5 years with positive TRAb. PBMC-extracted RNA yielded the TCR library. Construction of TCR beta libraries relied on iRepertoire HTBI primers and on Arm-PCR targeting CDR3 regions. TCRdb itself ran the multiplex PCR reads through MiXCR, one entry per CDR3 protein. The table has roughly 450,000 distinct CDR3 sequences, less than 25% seen once; the top ten hold less than 9%. The material sequenced was peripheral blood mononuclear cells (PBMCs), taken when the disease was refractory, from a patient treated with antithyroid drugs. The receptors here all came from a female donor with Graves disease.

V usage is TRBV3-1 and J usage is TRBJ1-5; no reliable D call. V was trimmed by 4 bases and J by 3 bases, leaving 16 bases between them. Germline lookup yields CDR1 LGHDT and CDR2 YNNKEL (reference sequence). The length of the CDR3 is 16 residues. CDR3 sequence: CASSRGVWENNQPQHF. The CDR3 DNA is TGTGCCAGCAGCCGCGGGGTATGGGAGAACAATCAGCCCCAGCATTTT.

This clonotype was seen once. V and J are TRBV19 and TRBJ1-5, with D possibly matching TRBD1 (6 bases). Germline V CDR1 and CDR2: LNHDA, SQIVND (reference sequence). The CDR3 consists of 13 residues. V lost 3 bases to trimming and J lost 7 bases, with 10 bases between them. The CDR3 region is CASSMGTNQPQHF. Written as DNA, the CDR3 is TGTGCCAGTAGTATGGGGACAAACCAGCCCCAGCATTTT.

This clonotype was counted between two and nine times. V gene TRBV20-1 combines with J gene TRBJ2-7; 12 positions match TRBD2. Germline V gene data show CDR1 as DFQATT and CDR2 as SNEGSKA (reference sequence). V shed 4 bases, J shed 3 bases, and the junction held 7 bases outside the gene matches. This CDR3 comprises 15 residues. This chain's CDR3 is CSAKGTSGFDYEQYF. The CDR3, as DNA: TGCAGTGCTAAAGGGACTAGCGGGTTCGACTACGAGCAGTACTTC.

In its sample, this clonotype was seen many times. The chain's CDR3 is CASSIKSLGGTEAFF. CDR3 bases: TGTGCCAGCAGCATTAAGTCCCTTGGGGGGACTGAAGCTTTCTTT. The chain joins TRBV12-3 or TRBV12-4 to TRBJ1-1; tentatively, D is TRBD1 (5 bases). Trimming took 6 bases from V and 5 from J, leaving 19 bases between them. This CDR3 has 15 amino acids.

The genes are TRBV5-1 and TRBJ2-4, with TRBD2 matching 8 bases. Germline lookup yields CDR1 SGHRS and CDR2 YFSETQ. V lost 2 bases, J lost 3 bases, and 4 bases stayed unmatched. The CDR3 has 15 amino acids. CDR3 DNA sequence: TGCGCCAGCAGCTTCGGAGGGACTAGCAAAAACATTCAGTACTTC. Its translation is CASSFGGTSKNIQYF.

The rearrangement joins TRBV20-1 to TRBJ2-7; D unclear. Between the trimmed V and J ends, which lost 4 bases and 1 base, there was a span of 11 bases. Germline loops: CDR1 DFQATT, CDR2 SNEGSKA (reference sequence). There are 13 residues in the CDR3. As DNA, the CDR3 is TGCAGTGCTATGGGTGCCAGTTCCTACGAGCAGTACTTC. Protein sequence: CSAMGASSYEQYF.

This clonotype has a count of ten or more. The chain joins TRBV5-5 to TRBJ1-1; D not certain. Germline values: CDR1 SGHKS, CDR2 YYEKEE (reference sequence). This CDR3 contains 15 residues. Between the trimmed V and J ends, which lost 0 bases and 0 bases, there was a span of 9 bases. The CDR3 DNA reads as TGTGCCAGCAGCTTGGAGCCCGCAGTGAACACTGAAGCTTTCTTT. It specifies CASSLEPAVNTEAFF.

This clonotype was picked up a small number of times. V usage is TRBV9 and J usage is TRBJ1-2, with 8 bases fitting TRBD1. Germline-derived CDR1 and CDR2 are SGDLS and YYNGEE. The CDR3 loop spans 15 amino acids. The junction had 13 bases not matched to a gene; V was cut back by 4 bases and J by 8 bases. DNA of the CDR3: TGTGCCAGCAGCCCTCTCACATCGGCAGGGGGCGGCTACACCTTC. Its translation is CASSPLTSAGGGYTF.

A few counts support this clonotype. The chain is built from TRBV6-5 and TRBJ2-7; TRBD2 aligns across 10 bases. Germline trimming cut 0 bases from V and 0 bases from J; bases unmatched to any gene: 8. Germline assignment: CDR1 MNHEY and CDR2 SVGAGI. The CDR3 length is 18 residues. The DNA for the CDR3 is TGTGCCAGCAGTTACTCGAGAAGCGGGAGGGGTTTCTCCTACGAGCAGTACTTC. It codes for CASSYSRSGRGFSYEQYF.